The subject of this entry is one TCR beta chain. Its target is unknown. One end of the junction varies from germline; a read error may be responsible. The assay used deep level. Loaded into unsorted PBMC replicate PCRs was about 300 ng DNA, 25,000 to 30,000 T cell genomes. Measured with immunoSEQ multiplex PCR; TCRdb has only the in-frame clones, and not every one. The table shows approximately 500,000 clones, with 60% to 85% occurring only once. Everyone who donated was a Caucasian adult who lived in Nashville, Tennessee. The sample originates from a study of shared clonotypes between healthy human individuals. Study-wide points: Represented genetic and exposure-history diversity was restricted by having few donors.

The CDR3 is made up of 13 amino acids. Germline V gene sequence: CDR1 SSHAT, CDR2 FNYEAQ (reference sequence). Material for sequencing was PBMCs. This TCR came from a woman between 40 and 50 years old in good health. Some clones in this sample may be carry-over from other donors' samples. V gene TRBV7-7 combines with J gene TRBJ2-7; D is uncertain. CDR3: CASSLDVGAKLNF. In nucleotides, the CDR3 is TGTGCTAGCAGCTTAGACGTGGGCGCCAAGCTGAATTTC.